The sequence of this T cell receptor beta chain was determined in a study of OX40 agonist ivuxolimab in advanced cancers. As for the study in general: Across the patients, intravenous ivuxolimab was delivered every 2 weeks at 0.01 to 10 mg/kg. Study-wide points: Blood T cells, both CD4+ and CD8+, expanded clonally by week 6 at 0.1 to 3.0 mg/kg. Low normalized clonal expansion also occurred in some nonresponding patients.

Note on this clone: The antigen remains undetermined.

Here immunoSEQ multiplex PCR was the method, and the copy in TCRdb shows in-frame clones only, minus some. The profile shows 65,000 to 80,000 clones, 70% to 90% of them singletons. Germline V CDR1 and CDR2: SGHVS, FNYEAQ. With 5 bases clipped from V and 0 bases from J, the junction kept 2 bases outside the gene matches. The CDR3 spans 15 residues. Patients with a history of autoimmune disease or on systemic immunosuppression were excluded. The source is an adult with an advanced solid tumor such as melanoma, head and neck, liver or kidney cancer. The source material was CD4+ or CD8+ T cells sorted from blood, sampled in a trial of the OX40 agonist ivuxolimab. The J gene is TRBJ2-2, the V gene TRBV7-6; 8 bases map to TRBD1. Here the CDR3 DNA reads TGTGCCAGCAGCAAGGGACAGGCGAACACCGGGGAGCTGTTTTTT. Translating gives CASSKGQANTGELFF.